Included here is one T cell receptor (beta chain) sequence, with context. Measured with immunoSEQ multiplex PCR; TCRdb has only the in-frame clones, and not every one. This table holds about 76,000 clones, about 88% found once. This specimen comes from a study of T cells in localized non-small cell lung cancer. Germline V lookup: CDR1 SGHRS, CDR2 YFSETQ. Trimming at V came to 4 bases and at J to 4 bases, leaving 5 bases not matched to a gene. The CDR3 covers 14 residues. This chain connects TRBV5-1 to TRBJ1-3, with 7 bases that match TRBD1. This clonotype was obtained from a female donor over 55 with stage I lung adenocarcinoma. The sequencing used peripheral blood, collected before any cancer treatment. CDR3 sequence reads: CASSTGDSGNTIYF. CDR3 in DNA: TGCGCCAGCAGCACGGGGGACAGCGGAAACACCATATATTTT.